Listed here is a single T cell receptor (beta chain). Its antigen is currently unknown. Other DNA sequences within the sample encode an identical CDR3. Profiling relied on immunoSEQ multiplex PCR, and the TCRdb table lists in-frame clones only, not all of them. The sample records tens of thousands of clones, 70% to 90% being singletons. This sample was included in a study of PD-1 blockade in classical Hodgkin lymphoma. Regarding the study as a whole: While CD8+ TCR diversity did not rise significantly by C4D1, CD4+ TCR diversity did. Complete responders entered with baseline diversity on par with newly diagnosed patients, the results showed. At baseline, newly diagnosed patients reportedly showed less TCR diversity than healthy donors.

Documented time point: cycle 4 day 1 (C4D1), after five to seven weeks of nivolumab. Following autologous stem cell transplantation, relapse occurred in every patient, and exposure to brentuximab vedotin varied. Germline CDR1 SGHRS, CDR2 YFSETQ. The CDR3 is made up of 15 amino acids. J lost 11 bases, V lost 4 bases, and 14 bases had no gene match. The chain is built from TRBV5-1 and TRBJ1-1; TRBD1 matches 10 bases. The TCR sequence derives from a human donor with classical Hodgkin lymphoma. Specimen: peripheral blood mononuclear cells (PBMCs), collected before the fourth cycle of nivolumab. CDR3 nucleotide sequence: TGCGCCAGCAGCACGCGACAGGGGGCAGGCGGGTACGCTTTCTTT. It codes for CASSTRQGAGGYAFF.